This TCR beta chain was sequenced for a study of T-cell reconstitution after alpha-beta-depleted transplantation in children. Study findings and constraints: One year after transplant, T-cell counts and diversity came mostly from newly produced T cells.

Germline V gives CDR1 ENHRY, CDR2 SYGVKD. The CDR3 is 14 amino acids. V lost 9 bases to trimming and J lost 0 bases, with 11 bases between them. This clonotype was detected only a few times. What it binds is not known. Library preparation (for TCRbeta) was performed with unique molecular identifiers. One entry per CDR3 protein, called by TCRdb with MiXCR from the PCR reads. The data hold about 250,000 distinct CDR3 sequences, with more than 20% observed a single time. The TCR sequence derives from a female patient aged 2-15 years who had a stem cell transplant for congenital amegakaryocytic thrombocytopenia, so the T cells may come from the graft donor. The sample was PBMCs, mostly from graft donor cells, taken 360 days after TCRalphabeta/CD19-depleted stem cell transplant. The chain links TRBV10-3 to TRBJ2-2; D may be TRBD1 (5 bases). CDR3 sequence (DNA): TGTGCCATTAGTTGGACACCGAACACCGGGGAGCTGTTTTTT. Amino acid sequence: CAISWTPNTGELFF.